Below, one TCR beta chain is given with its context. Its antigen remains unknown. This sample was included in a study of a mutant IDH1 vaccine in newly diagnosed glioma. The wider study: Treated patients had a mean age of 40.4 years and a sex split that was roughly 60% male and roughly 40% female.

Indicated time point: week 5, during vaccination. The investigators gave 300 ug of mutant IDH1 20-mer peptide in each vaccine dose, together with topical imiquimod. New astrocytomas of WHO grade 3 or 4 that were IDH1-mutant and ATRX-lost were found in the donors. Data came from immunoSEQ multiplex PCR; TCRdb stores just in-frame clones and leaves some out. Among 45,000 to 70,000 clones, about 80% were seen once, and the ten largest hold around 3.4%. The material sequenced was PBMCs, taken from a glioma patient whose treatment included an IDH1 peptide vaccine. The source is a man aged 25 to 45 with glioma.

CDR3 region: CASSDFGTGNQPQHF. CDR3 sequence (DNA): TGTGCCAGCAGTGATTTTGGGACAGGCAATCAGCCCCAGCATTTT. The chain is built from TRBV2 and TRBJ1-5; 7 bases map to TRBD1. Germline CDR1 is SNHLY and CDR2 is FYNNEI. With V trimmed by 3 bases and J by 2 bases, 4 bases remained unmatched. CDR3 length equals 15 residues.